This T cell receptor beta chain came from a study of T cells in Graves' hyperthyroidism and ophthalmopathy. Study background: Once the initial diagnosis was made, peripheral blood was obtained before any treatment. Study observations and caveats: Peripheral blood also featured most of the thyroid clonotypes expanded above 0.001.

For this clonotype: Its specificity is unknown.

Researchers amplified the TCR beta CDR3 regions from RNA transcripts. HTBI primers were used for first-round RT-PCR of the TCR CDR3. MiXCR, applied by TCRdb to the multiplex PCR reads, yields one record per CDR3 protein. Here the sample spans fewer than 300,000 distinct CDR3 sequences, 20% to 25% being singletons. The blood was taken when hyperthyroidism was first diagnosed, before any ophthalmopathy symptoms showed up. The CDR3 runs to 15 residues. J was trimmed by 6 bases and V by 6 bases; bases with no gene match: 7. The TCR comes from a middle-aged man with Graves' hyperthyroidism that later progressed to Graves' ophthalmopathy. This rearrangement joins TRBV12-3 or TRBV12-4 to TRBJ2-2; 10 bases agree with TRBD2. The sample comprised blood. The CDR3 nucleotides are TGTGCCAGCAGCCCCGGGACTAGCGTTCCCGGGGAGCTGTTTTTT. It codes for CASSPGTSVPGELFF.